This T cell receptor (beta chain) stems from a study of blood T cell repertoires in COVID-19 (dated by TCRdb to the early 2020s). Notes on the research overall: Samples covering the acute and convalescent phases of COVID-19 were provided by collaborators in the United States, Italy and Spain. The prospective study material was composed of cDNA or gDNA derived from T cells, B-cell-depleted T cells, or PBMCs. The dataset comprised deeply sampled blood TCRbeta repertoires from subjects exposed to, actively infected with, or recovered from COVID-19. The repertoires were released in a freely available public database intended as a resource for research on the immune response to SARS-CoV-2. Samples were obtained from the ongoing ImmuneRACE study (first 160 participants) and from approximately 1,200 subjects provided by 6 global collaborators. A de-identified subject ID, COVID-19 status, age in years and sex were almost always included in the sample metadata. Where available, HLA class I and class II types were obtained from metadata supplied by the sample provider rather than from assay-based typing. Overall study results and their limits: The quantity of clinical and demographic metadata differed by source and by participant and was supplied without curation.

A remark on this clone: The antigen it recognizes is unknown. Per-base quality was not reported, and no clone a single base away is much larger than it.

One collaborating source in Seattle enrolled patients while the patients were actively infected and followed the patients over time throughout the course of disease. Whole blood was collected in K2EDTA tubes by collaborating institutions according to the institutions' own protocols. For TCRbeta analysis, collaborator samples were shipped as frozen whole blood, as isolated PBMCs, or as DNA extracted from either sample type. The immunoSEQ Assay, a bias-controlled multiplex PCR, was used to amplify TCRbeta CDR3 regions from genomic DNA. On the study's bioinformatics: The number of nucleated cells in each sample was estimated by amplification of reference gene primers within the assay. To quantify the absolute abundance of each unique TCRbeta CDR3 rearrangement, sequence reads were collapsed and filtered. For each sample, productive Simpson clonality was calculated by taking the square root of Simpson's diversity index across productive rearrangements. TCRdb limited this immuneACCESS table to in-frame rearrangements with V and J called. A share of clones is missing; checked studies link under half to unresolved V genes, and the rest is unexplained. The DNA was the basis for D and trimming; V, J and clone size are from that table. In all, the sample holds 70,000 or so clones, and 75% to 90% of those were seen once. The biggest ten clones account for roughly 13% of the sample.

What was sequenced was peripheral blood. This clonotype was obtained from a middle-aged man with COVID-19, enrolled during active disease.

Here the CDR3 is given as CASSGDRGNYEQYF. Here is the DNA: TGTGCCAGCAGCGGGGACAGGGGGAACTACGAGCAGTACTTC. The sequence links TRBV6-5 to TRBJ2-7, and 11 junction bases match TRBD1. The CDR3, from cysteine to phenylalanine, totals 14 residues. Just the 42-base CDR3 DNA is kept, in frame starting at base 1. Per the germline V gene, MNHEY is the CDR1 and SVGAGI is the CDR2. Trimming takes 6 bases off V and 3 bases off J; junction bases not matched to a gene: 4.